The 29 T cell receptor beta chains given below trace back to one sample, sequenced in a study of blood T cell repertoires in COVID-19 (TCRdb year 2020). Receptor libraries were prepared by the immunoSEQ multiplex PCR assay. The table comes from immuneACCESS by way of TCRdb, which keeps in-frame sequences with V and J called. Part of the clones is missing from these tables; in studies checked, under half for an unresolved V gene and the rest for unknown reasons. The sample includes about 220,000 clones, with around four fifths observed a single time. Clones ranked in the top ten supply 2.5% of the sample. Sequencing was done on a sample of peripheral blood. The receptors stem from a woman aged 40 to 49 with active or convalescent COVID-19.

The chain couples TRBV6-2 or TRBV6-3 to TRBJ2-6; D call uncertain. The V end was cut by 4 bases, the J end by 0 bases, with 7 bases between. The CDR3 is 15 residues long. CDR1 is MNHEY and CDR2 is SVGEGT in the germline V gene. The CDR3 sequence: CASSLYYSGANVLTF. Written as DNA, the CDR3 is TGTGCCAGCAGTTTATATTACTCTGGGGCCAACGTCCTGACTTTC.

The chain carries TRBV27 and TRBJ1-1, with 7 bases identical to TRBD1. Trimming removed 1 base from V and 3 bases from J; junction bases left unmatched: 5. CDR3 size: 15 residues. Germline V gene lookup returns CDR1 MNHEY and CDR2 SMNVEV (reference sequence). Here the CDR3 DNA reads TGTGCCAGCAGTTTATATCAGGGGGGAGACACTGAAGCTTTCTTT. Protein: CASSLYQGGDTEAFF.

The chain couples TRBV11-3 to TRBJ1-1; 8 nucleotides agree with TRBD1. The CDR3 totals 16 residues. V lost 5 bases, J lost 5 bases, and 13 bases stayed unmatched. Germline CDR1 is SGHNT and CDR2 is YENEEA. The CDR3: CASSQGGQVRKTEAFF. The CDR3 bases are TGTGCCAGCAGCCAAGGGGGACAGGTGAGGAAAACTGAAGCTTTCTTT.

The table lists this clone with a count of one. The chain joins TRBV3-1 (or the pseudogene TRBV3-2) to TRBJ2-6; possible D gene TRBD1, 6 bases. V was cut by 4 bases and J by 1 base, with 8 bases left in between. The CDR3 extends over 15 amino acids. Per germline, CDR1 LGHDT and CDR2 YNNKEL (reference sequence). The CDR3 nucleotides are TGTGCCAGCAGCCGTCAGGGGTCTGGGGCCAACGTCCTGACTTTC. This gives the protein CASSRQGSGANVLTF.

This chain uses TRBV2 with TRBJ2-1; 8 bases fit TRBD1. CDR1 is SNHLY and CDR2 is FYNNEI in the germline V gene. The CDR3 consists of 14 residues. V lost 4 bases to trimming and J lost 9 bases; unmatched junction nucleotides: 8. The CDR3 sequence: CASSGAGGYGEQFF. The CDR3 bases are TGTGCCAGCAGTGGGGCAGGGGGCTATGGTGAGCAGTTCTTC.

The chain is built from TRBV7-8 and TRBJ1-2; 9 bases match TRBD1. The germline CDR1 and CDR2 sequences are SGHVS and FQNEAQ. The CDR3 covers 13 residues. Losses at the gene ends were 1 base for V and 7 bases for J; bases not matched to a gene: 1. The CDR3: CASSLGTGVGYTF. Written as DNA, the CDR3 is TGTGCCAGCAGCTTAGGGACAGGGGTTGGCTACACCTTC. The complete variable domain, with remaining parts taken from reference TRBV7-8 and TRBJ1-2, reads GAGVSQSPRYKVAKRGQDVALRCDPISGHVSLFWYQQALGQGPEFLTYFQNEAQLDKSGLPSDRFFAERPEGSVSTLKIQRTQQEDSAVYLCASSLGTGVGYTFGSGTRLTVV.

This rearrangement joins TRBV18 to TRBJ2-3, with 11 bases lining up with TRBD2. Germline CDR1 reads KGHSH; CDR2 reads LQKENI. V lost 5 bases and J lost 2; bases outside the gene matches: 12. CDR3 length: 18 amino acids. CDR3 region: CASSSVAGTSGSTDTQYF. CDR3 DNA sequence: TGTGCCAGCTCATCAGTAGCTGGGACTAGCGGCTCCACAGATACGCAGTATTTT.

The CDR3 nucleotides are TGTGCCAGCAGCTTCAGACTAGCTAACTATGGCTACACCTTC. Its protein is CASSFRLANYGYTF. J is TRBJ1-2 and V is TRBV5-6, with D hard to call. V lost 2 bases to trimming and J lost 0 bases, with 8 bases between them. There are 14 residues in the CDR3. Germline V CDR1 and CDR2: SGHDT, YYEEEE.

This chain links TRBV7-3 with TRBJ2-1; the D gene is possibly TRBD2 (5 bases). V was shortened by 3 bases and J by 5 bases, with 11 bases between the two germline ends. The CDR3 contains 14 residues. Germline V CDR1 and CDR2: SGHTA, FQGTGA. The CDR3 loop is CASSFGEQNNEQFF. CDR3 DNA sequence: TGTGCCAGCAGCTTCGGGGAACAAAACAATGAGCAGTTCTTC.

The chain recombines TRBV5-1 with TRBJ2-1; tentatively, D is TRBD2 (6 bases). The CDR3 loop spans 16 amino acids. From germline, CDR1 is SGHRS and CDR2 YFSETQ. Trimming pared 1 base from V and 5 bases from J, leaving 16 bases between. The CDR3 nucleotides read TGCGCCAGCAGCTTGTGGGTGGGAGGTGGAAACAATGAGCAGTTCTTC. This translates into CASSLWVGGGNNEQFF.

This clone was picked up one time. V is TRBV7-8 and J is TRBJ2-3; D not resolved. The CDR3 is 14 amino acids. Germline CDR1 SGHVS, CDR2 FQNEAQ. V shed 7 bases and J shed 1 base, with 12 bases lying between them. CDR3 nucleotides: TGTGCCAGCACCCCGCGATTGGGCACAGATACGCAGTATTTT. Translation: CASTPRLGTDTQYF.

This chain uses TRBV3-1 (or the pseudogene TRBV3-2) with TRBJ2-7; D not certain. Trimming left V 0 bases short and J 6 bases short, with 21 bases between. Germline V gene sequence: CDR1 LGHDT, CDR2 YNNKEL (reference sequence). This CDR3 is 17 amino acids long. CDR3 DNA sequence: TGTGCCAGCAGCCAAGAAAAAAAGAGAGACAAGAGTCCCGAGCAGTACTTC. Its translation is CASSQEKKRDKSPEQYF.

The rearrangement links TRBV27 to TRBJ1-2; the D is unclear. The germline gives CDR1 MNHEY, CDR2 SMNVEV (reference sequence). Trimming took off 5 bases at V and 3 bases at J, with 13 bases between the two ends. The CDR3 has 14 amino acids. This chain's CDR3 is CASSPGLRDYGYTF. In nucleotides, the CDR3 is TGTGCCAGCAGTCCTGGACTGCGTGACTATGGCTACACCTTC.

The genes are TRBV27 and TRBJ2-1, with TRBD2 as a possible D gene (5 bases). In germline, CDR1 is MNHEY, CDR2 SMNVEV (reference sequence). The CDR3 covers 17 residues. Trimming took off 3 bases at V and 5 bases at J, with 20 bases between the two ends. The CDR3 DNA is TGTGCCAGCAGTTTTTTTGTGGCGGGCTATCAGGACAATGAGCAGTTCTTC. Encoded protein: CASSFFVAGYQDNEQFF.

The chain uses TRBV5-4 and TRBJ2-1; 9 bases line up with TRBD1. The CDR3 length is 16 residues. The trim removed 4 bases at V and 9 bases at J, leaving 14 bases unmatched. Germline V gene sequence: CDR1 SGHNT, CDR2 YYREEE (reference sequence). This CDR3 reads CASSPTLGQGSTEQFF. CDR3 nucleotides: TGTGCCAGCAGCCCCACTCTGGGACAGGGATCGACTGAGCAGTTCTTC.

V is TRBV6-5 and J is TRBJ2-3; TRBD2 matches 8 bases. The CDR3 consists of 16 residues. Germline lookup yields CDR1 MNHEY and CDR2 SVGAGI. V was clipped by 1 base and J by 2 bases; unmatched bases: 5. The CDR3 DNA sequence: TGTGCCAGCAGTTACTGGGCTAGCGGGTACACAGATACGCAGTATTTT. Protein sequence: CASSYWASGYTDTQYF.

The chain couples TRBV29-1 to TRBJ2-2; D is unclear. Per germline, CDR1 SQVTM and CDR2 ANQGSEA. The V and J ends lost 3 bases and 4 bases respectively, with 6 bases between them. The CDR3 is made up of 12 amino acids. CDR3 bases: TGCAGCGTTGACTCTCTCACCGGGGAGCTGTTTTTT. Translating it yields CSVDSLTGELFF.

This clone was seen a handful of times. The chain carries TRBV27 and TRBJ2-5, with 8 nucleotides matching TRBD1. The germline V gene encodes CDR1 MNHEY and CDR2 SMNVEV (reference sequence). The length of the CDR3 is 15 residues. Germline trimming cut 6 bases from V and 5 bases from J; bases unmatched to any gene: 11. The DNA for the CDR3 is TGTGCCAGCAGCTTCTCAGGGGGCTACGGGGAGACCCAGTACTTC. Amino acids: CASSFSGGYGETQYF.

The CDR3 protein is CASSLTGDGYTF. For the CDR3, the DNA is TGTGCCAGCAGCTTAACAGGGGATGGCTACACCTTC. The genes are TRBV11-2 and TRBJ1-2; 7 bases map to TRBD1. The CDR3 loop spans 12 amino acids. Germline CDR1 and CDR2: SGHAT and FQNNGV. The V gene end was trimmed by 2 bases and the J gene end by 6 bases; junction bases not matched to a gene: 0. The full variable domain, with the rest looked up from reference TRBV11-2 and TRBJ1-2, is EAGVAQSPRYKIIEKRQSVAFWCNPISGHATLYWYQQILGQGPKLLIQFQNNGVVDDSQLPKDRFSAERLKGVDSTLKIQPAKLEDSAVYLCASSLTGDGYTFGSGTRLTVV.

This clone was recorded a few times. The V and J genes are TRBV7-9 and TRBJ1-2; 8 positions agree with TRBD1. Germline-derived CDR1 and CDR2 are SEHNR and FQNEAQ (reference sequence). The trim removed 1 base at V and 6 bases at J, leaving 7 bases unmatched. The CDR3 loop spans 15 amino acids. CDR3 amino acids: CASSLVPRGHNGYTF. CDR3 DNA: TGTGCCAGCAGCTTAGTGCCCAGGGGGCATAATGGCTACACCTTC.

CDR3 DNA: TGTGCCAGCAGCGGCTACAGGGAGATGAACACTGAAGCTTTCTTT. This encodes CASSGYREMNTEAFF. This sequence joins TRBV7-9 and TRBJ1-1; D is possibly TRBD1 (6 bases). Germline V CDR1 and CDR2: SEHNR, FQNEAQ (reference sequence). CDR3 length: 15 amino acids. Trimming took 5 bases from V and 0 from J, leaving 13 bases between them.

The chain carries TRBV27 and TRBJ1-2; TRBD1 aligns across 9 bases. The ends lost 3 bases at V and 5 bases at J; junction bases unmatched: 10. Germline assignment: CDR1 MNHEY and CDR2 SMNVEV (reference sequence). CDR3 length equals 16 residues. The CDR3: CASSFQTGGSGYGYTF. In DNA, the CDR3 is TGTGCCAGCAGTTTCCAAACAGGGGGCAGCGGGTATGGCTACACCTTC.

J is TRBJ2-1 and V is TRBV7-6; 7 nucleotides line up with TRBD2. After removal of 0 bases from V and 4 bases from J, the junction contained 6 bases not matched to a gene. The CDR3 consists of 16 residues. In germline, CDR1 is SGHVS, CDR2 FNYEAQ. CDR3 region: CASSLAVASGYNEQFF. The CDR3 DNA is TGTGCCAGCAGCTTAGCAGTGGCTAGCGGTTACAATGAGCAGTTCTTC.

The chain joins TRBV7-2 to TRBJ2-1; unclear D gene. V dropped 1 base and J dropped 4 bases, with 14 bases sitting between them. This CDR3 has 16 amino acids. Germline V lookup: CDR1 SGHTA, CDR2 FQGNSA. The chain's CDR3 is CASSLVPPASYNEQFF. The CDR3 DNA reads TGTGCCAGCAGCTTAGTCCCTCCGGCTAGTTACAATGAGCAGTTCTTC.

The chain carries TRBV6-4 and TRBJ2-2; D might be TRBD2 (6 bases). This CDR3 has 13 amino acids. V was pared by 6 bases and J by 4 bases, with 9 bases between. CDR1 is MRHNA and CDR2 is SNTAGT in the germline V gene. The CDR3 nucleotides read TGTGCCAGCAGGCGGGGCCTCACCGGGGAGCTGTTTTTT. It translates to CASRRGLTGELFF.

The chain combines TRBV2 with TRBJ2-5; 8 bases agree with TRBD2. Germline values: CDR1 SNHLY, CDR2 FYNNEI. The CDR3 has 13 residues. The V segment lost 7 bases and the J segment 2 bases; nucleotides outside the gene matches: 3. The CDR3 is CASNIAGQETQYF. The CDR3 DNA follows: TGTGCCAGCAACATAGCGGGGCAAGAGACCCAGTACTTC. Full variable domain (missing parts from reference TRBV2 and TRBJ2-5): EPEVTQTPSHQVTQMGQEVILRCVPISNHLYFYWYRQILGQKVEFLVSFYNNEISEKSEIFDDQFSVERPDGSNFTLKIRSTKLEDSAMYFCASNIAGQETQYFGPGTRLLVL.

The chain employs TRBV5-1 and TRBJ1-1; tentative D call: TRBD1 (6 bases). The CDR3 spans 13 residues. CDR1 is SGHRS and CDR2 is YFSETQ in the germline V gene. V was clipped by 3 bases and J by 2 bases, with 8 bases between them. The CDR3 coding sequence is TGCGCCAGCAGCTGGACAGTCAACACTGAAGCTTTCTTT. Protein: CASSWTVNTEAFF.

The chain couples TRBV5-1 to TRBJ1-1; TRBD1 agrees at 9 bases. This CDR3 has 15 residues. From germline, CDR1 is SGHRS and CDR2 YFSETQ. After removal of 6 bases from V and 7 bases from J, the junction contained 13 bases not matched to a gene. The CDR3 coding sequence is TGCGCCAGCACGCGGGTCGGGACAGGGAGAAATGAAGCTTTCTTT. It is translated as CASTRVGTGRNEAFF. Filled out from reference TRBV5-1 and TRBJ1-1, the complete variable domain reads KAGVTQTPRYLIKTRGQQVTLSCSPISGHRSVSWYQQTPGQGLQFLFEYFSETQRNKGNFPGRFSGRQFSNSRSEMNVSTLELGDSALYLCASTRVGTGRNEAFFGQGTRLTVV.

The rearrangement links TRBV24-1 to TRBJ2-3, with TRBD1 identical over 7 bases. This CDR3 spans 14 amino acids. The ends lost 1 base at V and 4 bases at J; junction bases unmatched: 1. Germline V gene lookup returns CDR1 KGHDR and CDR2 SFDVKD. The CDR3 nucleotides are TGTGCCACCAGTGATTTAGGGGGCCCAGATACGCAGTATTTT. Translation gives CATSDLGGPDTQYF.